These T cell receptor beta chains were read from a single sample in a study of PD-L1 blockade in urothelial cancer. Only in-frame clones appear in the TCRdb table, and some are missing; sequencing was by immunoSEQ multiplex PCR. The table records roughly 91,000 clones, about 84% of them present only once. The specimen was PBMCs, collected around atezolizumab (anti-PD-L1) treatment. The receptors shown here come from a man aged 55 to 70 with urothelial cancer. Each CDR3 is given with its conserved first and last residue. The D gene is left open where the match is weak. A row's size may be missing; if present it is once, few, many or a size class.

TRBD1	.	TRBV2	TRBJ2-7	CASRVDRVYEQYF	TGTGCCAGCAGGGTAGACAGGGTTTACGAGCAGTACTTC
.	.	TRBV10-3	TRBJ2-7	CANKPQGSYEQYF	TGTGCCAACAAACCTCAGGGATCCTACGAGCAGTACTTC
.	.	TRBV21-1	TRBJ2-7	CASSRGQDSYEQYF	TGTGCCAGCAGCAGGGGACAGGACTCCTACGAGCAGTACTTC
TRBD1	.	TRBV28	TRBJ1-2	CASSFKDRGGGGYTF	TGTGCCAGCAGCTTTAAGGACAGGGGGGGTGGCGGCTACACCTTC
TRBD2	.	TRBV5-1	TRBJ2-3	CASSLSGEPTDTQYF	TGCGCCAGCAGCTTGAGCGGGGAACCCACAGATACGCAGTATTTT
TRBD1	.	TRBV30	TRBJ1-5	CAWKVRGNGNNQPQHF	TGTGCCTGGAAGGTCAGGGGGAACGGTAACAATCAGCCCCAGCATTTT
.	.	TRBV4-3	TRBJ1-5	CASSRDRWSNQPQHF	TGCGCCAGCAGCCGAGACAGATGGAGCAATCAGCCCCAGCATTTT
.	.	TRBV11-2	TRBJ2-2	CASSNRDIDTGELFF	TGTGCCAGCAGCAACCGGGACATAGACACCGGGGAGCTGTTTTTT
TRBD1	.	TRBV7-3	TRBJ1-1	CASSLSGTGRGGRAFF	TGTGCCAGCAGCTTATCCGGGACAGGGAGAGGGGGTAGGGCTTTCTTT
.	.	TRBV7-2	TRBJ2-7	CASIALQGPEQYF	TGTGCCAGCATCGCCCTACAGGGTCCCGAGCAGTACTTC
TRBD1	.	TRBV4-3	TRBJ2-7	CASSLHRGPYEQYF	TGCGCCAGCAGCCTTCACAGGGGTCCCTACGAGCAGTACTTC
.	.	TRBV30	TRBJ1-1	CAWSASPSGAEAFF	TGTGCCTGGAGTGCCTCCCCGTCGGGGGCTGAAGCTTTCTTT
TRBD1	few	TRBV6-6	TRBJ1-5	CASRPGTDHQPQHF	TGTGCCAGCAGACCCGGGACAGATCATCAGCCCCAGCATTTT
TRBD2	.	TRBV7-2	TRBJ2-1	CASSLAARGVYNEQFF	TGTGCCAGCAGCTTAGCGGCGCGGGGGGTGTACAATGAGCAGTTCTTC
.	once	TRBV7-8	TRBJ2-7	CASSLGGAITTYEQYF	TGTGCCAGCAGCTTAGGAGGAGCGATTACCACCTACGAGCAGTACTTC
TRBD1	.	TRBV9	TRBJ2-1	CASTRDRFYNEQFF	TGTGCCAGCACCCGGGACAGGTTCTACAATGAGCAGTTCTTC
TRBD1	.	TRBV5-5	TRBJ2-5	CASSLTGAETQYF	TGTGCCAGCAGCCTGACAGGGGCGGAGACCCAGTACTTC
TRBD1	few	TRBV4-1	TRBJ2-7	CASSLDRESPYEQYF	TGCGCCAGCAGCCTGGACAGGGAATCTCCCTACGAGCAGTACTTC
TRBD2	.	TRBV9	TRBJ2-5	CASSSGLAWETQYF	TGTGCCAGCAGCTCTGGACTAGCTTGGGAGACCCAGTACTTC
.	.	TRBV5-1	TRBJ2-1	CASSLYGVSSYNEQFF	TGCGCCAGCAGCTTGTACGGGGTCAGCTCCTACAATGAGCAGTTCTTC
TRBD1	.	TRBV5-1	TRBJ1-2	CASSTGTGGNYGYTF	TGCGCCAGCAGCACCGGGACAGGGGGTAACTATGGCTACACCTTC
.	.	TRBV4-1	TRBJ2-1	CASSHNRREQFF	TGCGCCAGCAGCCATAACCGGAGGGAGCAGTTCTTC
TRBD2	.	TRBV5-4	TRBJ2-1	CASSLEGTRAYNEQFF	TGTGCCAGCAGCTTGGAGGGGACTAGGGCCTACAATGAGCAGTTCTTC
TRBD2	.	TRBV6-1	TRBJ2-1	CASSEREGGVHISVSNEQFF	TGTGCCAGCAGTGAAAGGGAGGGCGGGGTCCACATTTCGGTTTCCAATGAGCAGTTCTTC
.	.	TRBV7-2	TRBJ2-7	CASTRSEAYEQYF	TGTGCCAGCACCCGGTCCGAGGCCTACGAGCAGTACTTC
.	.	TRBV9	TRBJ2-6	CASSVAGTGANVLTF	TGTGCCAGCAGCGTAGCAGGGACTGGGGCCAACGTCCTGACTTTC
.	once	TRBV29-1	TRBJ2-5	CSVRTTIEGTQYF	TGCAGCGTCCGTACGACTATCGAAGGGACCCAGTACTTC
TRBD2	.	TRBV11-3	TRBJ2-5	CASSLRLAGRVETQYF	TGTGCCAGCAGCCTCAGACTAGCGGGGAGGGTGGAGACCCAGTACTTC
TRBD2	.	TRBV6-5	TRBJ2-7	CARGERDCYEQYF	TGTGCCAGGGGAGAGCGGGATTGCTACGAGCAGTACTTC
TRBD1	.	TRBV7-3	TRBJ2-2	CASSRQGRNTGELFF	TGTGCCAGCAGCCGACAGGGCAGGAACACCGGGGAGCTGTTTTTT
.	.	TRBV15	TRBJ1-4	CATSRRTYNEKLFF	TGTGCCACCAGCAGGCGGACATATAATGAAAAACTGTTTTTT
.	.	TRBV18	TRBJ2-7	CASSPGLNDEQYF	TGTGCCAGCTCACCGGGACTGAACGACGAGCAGTACTTC
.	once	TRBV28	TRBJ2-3	CASSTTGIQDTQYF	TGTGCCAGCAGTACCACAGGGATTCAAGATACGCAGTATTTT
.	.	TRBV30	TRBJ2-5	CAWTPIEKETQYF	TGTGCCTGGACCCCAATAGAGAAAGAGACCCAGTACTTC
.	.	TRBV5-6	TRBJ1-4	CASSLAGVTNEKLFF	TGTGCCAGCAGCTTAGCGGGGGTTACTAATGAAAAACTGTTTTTT
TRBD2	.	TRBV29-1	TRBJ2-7	CSVELALAGVSYEQYF	TGCAGCGTTGAACTGGCACTAGCGGGGGTCTCCTACGAGCAGTACTTC
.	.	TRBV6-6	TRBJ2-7	CASTLGRVDEQYF	TGTGCCAGCACCCTGGGCAGGGTGGACGAGCAGTACTTC
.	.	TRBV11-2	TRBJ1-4	CASSLEGGSNEKLFF	TGTGCCAGCAGCTTAGAGGGGGGTTCTAATGAAAAACTGTTTTTT
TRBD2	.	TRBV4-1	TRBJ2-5	CASSRKRGGGETQYF	TGCGCCAGCAGCCGCAAACGGGGGGGCGGGGAGACCCAGTACTTC
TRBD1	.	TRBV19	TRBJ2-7	CASRSGQGSGEQYF	TGTGCCAGTAGATCCGGACAGGGGTCGGGCGAGCAGTACTTC